Here is one T cell receptor (beta chain) with its context. This clonotype was seen more than once but under ten times. There is no known antigen for this receptor. Base qualities are missing; no much larger clone stands one base away. The data originate from a study of human T cells and chemical hapten exposure (dated by TCRdb to about 2021). Broadly, across the study: For sensitization, 2% DPC in acetone was applied to a roughly 2 cm by roughly 2 cm area of upper inner arm skin. Peripheral blood TCR repertoire changes were tracked in vivo in alopecia patients during primary and secondary sensitization to the hapten diphenylcyclopropenone (DPC). The mostly female patient cohort included alopecia areata with under or over 50% scalp involvement, alopecia totalis and alopecia universalis. Blood samples were taken from patients before sensitization (week 0) and at 2, 6 and about 24 weeks after DPC sensitization. Patients additionally received weekly therapeutic DPC doses to the scalp throughout the approximately 25-week study period. Libraries were pooled for sequencing, and per-sample TCR yields varied mainly because of small differences in library volumes within the pool. Patch testing was performed on the upper back with Finn chambers containing 0.01% DPC, and the patch tests were scored after 6 days according to International Contact Dermatitis Research Group standards. Some 29 alopecia patients provided blood for TCR sequencing at one to four time points (pre-sensitization, 2, 6 and 24 weeks). The study at large found these results: Repeated subsampling changed both the strength of the expansion versus patch-test correlation and the threshold at which the correlation became significant. Patch test score correlated positively with the number of PT1 expanded TCRs, reaching significance at thresholds 8, 16 and 32 but not at 4. Expanded TCRs formed significantly more large CDR3 similarity clusters than pre-sensitization or healthy control sets, consistent with antigen-driven responses. All patients had alopecia, a presumed autoimmune disease, so their immune response might differ from that of healthy individuals. The number of TCRs above 1 in 1000 frequency did not change with DPC sensitization; there was no evidence of global repertoire structure alterations.

Library creation used RACE. The sequencing machine was a NextSeq 500. During library preparation, unique molecular identifiers were attached to individual cDNA molecules so that TCRs could be counted quantitatively and reproducibly. For every blood RNA sample, sequencing covered both the TCR alpha and TCR beta chains. From the authors' description of their analysis: Samples had a median of roughly 91,000 TCRs, with a range from roughly 20,000 to 690,600. V, J and CDR3 annotation of the TCR reads was carried out using the Decombinator software suite. For PS versus PT1 abundance plots, all samples were subsampled to the same number of TCRs (28,000). Expanded TCRs were defined as absent before sensitization and observed at least eight times at the 2-week time point. TCRdb reran the public reads through fastp at Q25 and MiXCR, keeping productive beta chains. For every CDR3 protein sequence, its rows merge into one entry that carries the most common genes and DNA. In this record, the V and J calls reflect TCRdb's handling and not the investigators' own analysis. This sample comprises 52,000 or so distinct CDR3 sequences, more than 7.5% of them detected only once. The ten largest clonotypes hold 8% to 10% of the sample.

The time point label, as the study defines it: pre-sensitization, week 0. Taken with the paper, the label for treatment or condition translates to: therapeutic diphenylcyclopropenone sensitization with weekly scalp DPC. At each patch-test visit, blood was drawn before the patch test was applied. To be eligible, patients had to be aged 18 to 70, diagnosed with alopecia and judged suitable for DPC therapy, while pregnant patients were excluded. Total RNA was extracted from unfractionated whole blood collected in Tempus Blood RNA tubes. The CDR3 spans 17 residues, from the cysteine through the phenylalanine. The CDR3 DNA has 51 bases and is translated from base 1. Per the germline V gene, SGHVS is the CDR1 and FNYEAQ is the CDR2. At the junction V is shortened by 3 bases and J by 0 bases, with 14 bases in between.

The specimen was whole blood, collected in connection with sensitization to the hapten diphenylcyclopropenone (DPC). The rearrangement joined TRBV7-6 to TRBJ2-2; a tentative D call is TRBD2 (5 bases match). The source of this sequence is a man between 35 and 55 years old with alopecia areata. Some clones in this sample may be carry-over from other donors' samples. The CDR3 is CASSLGRGPANTGELFF. In nucleotide form, the sequence is TGTGCCAGCAGCTTGGGTAGAGGGCCCGCGAACACCGGGGAGCTGTTTTTT.